Listed below are T cell receptor beta chains from one sample, sequenced in a study of breast tumors, draining lymph nodes, adjacent tissues. TCRdb fed the multiplex PCR reads into MiXCR, producing one record per CDR3 protein. The table records 200,000 to 300,000 distinct CDR3 sequences, about 33% of them present only once. What was sequenced was axillary lymph node tissue. The origin of the receptors is a female donor with breast cancer. Some clones in this sample may be carry-over from other donors' samples. Each CDR3 is given with its conserved first and last residue. The D gene is left open where the match is weak. Expanded clones are given a class, and other clones once, few, many or no size at all.

v_call: TRBV6-5; d_call: .; j_call: TRBJ1-3; cdr3_length: 15; clone_size: few; cdr3_nt: TGTGCCAGCAGTTACGCCACCCACTCTGGAAACACCATATATTTT; cdr3_aa: CASSYATHSGNTIYF
v_call: TRBV5-4; d_call: .; j_call: TRBJ1-4; cdr3_length: 14; clone_size: many; cdr3_nt: TGTGCCAGCAGCTCCCGGGACTACCCTCAAAAACTGTTTTTT; cdr3_aa: CASSSRDYPQKLFF
v_call: TRBV20-1; d_call: .; j_call: TRBJ2-5; cdr3_length: 13; clone_size: many; cdr3_nt: TGCAGTGCGGGGATTGGGGGGCGAGAGACCCAGTACTTC; cdr3_aa: CSAGIGGRETQYF
v_call: TRBV5-4; d_call: TRBD1; j_call: TRBJ2-7; cdr3_length: 15; clone_size: .; cdr3_nt: TGTGCCAGCAACCAAATCCCGGGACAGATCTACGAGCAGTACTTC; cdr3_aa: CASNQIPGQIYEQYF
v_call: TRBV7-9; d_call: .; j_call: TRBJ2-5; cdr3_length: 14; clone_size: many; cdr3_nt: TGTGCCAGCAGCTTACGCCCGGGGAGAGAGACCCAGTACTTC; cdr3_aa: CASSLRPGRETQYF
v_call: TRBV5-1; d_call: TRBD2; j_call: TRBJ2-7; cdr3_length: 17; clone_size: many; cdr3_nt: TGCGCCAGCAGCTTGGCAAGACTAGCGGGGGCGCCTCAAGAGCAGTACTTC; cdr3_aa: CASSLARLAGAPQEQYF
v_call: TRBV7-2; d_call: .; j_call: TRBJ2-4; cdr3_length: 14; clone_size: few; cdr3_nt: TGTGCCAGCACCCCACCGGTGGCCAAAAACATTCAGTACTTC; cdr3_aa: CASTPPVAKNIQYF
v_call: TRBV6-2/TRBV6-3; d_call: .; j_call: TRBJ1-4; cdr3_length: 13; clone_size: few; cdr3_nt: TGTGCCAGCAGTTATGTAACTAATGAAAAACTGTTTTTT; cdr3_aa: CASSYVTNEKLFF
v_call: TRBV6-5; d_call: .; j_call: TRBJ1-3; cdr3_length: 15; clone_size: many; cdr3_nt: TGTGCCAGCAGTTACGGGGGGGATGCTGGAAACACCATATATTTT; cdr3_aa: CASSYGGDAGNTIYF
v_call: TRBV7-2; d_call: TRBD1; j_call: TRBJ1-4; cdr3_length: 17; clone_size: .; cdr3_nt: TGTGCCAGCAGCCCCGGGACAGGGAGGTTCGTTGGTGAAAAACTGTTTTTT; cdr3_aa: CASSPGTGRFVGEKLFF
v_call: TRBV14; d_call: TRBD2; j_call: TRBJ2-7; cdr3_length: 15; clone_size: many; cdr3_nt: TGTGCCAGCAGCCAAGGTAGCGGGTTCGCCTACGAGCAGTACTTC; cdr3_aa: CASSQGSGFAYEQYF
v_call: TRBV6-1; d_call: TRBD2; j_call: TRBJ2-7; cdr3_length: 17; clone_size: .; cdr3_nt: TGTGCCAGCAGGCGGGCAAGCGGGAGGGCCTCCGCTGGCGAGCAGTACTTC; cdr3_aa: CASRRASGRASAGEQYF
v_call: TRBV20-1; d_call: .; j_call: TRBJ2-1; cdr3_length: 13; clone_size: few; cdr3_nt: TGCAGTGCTAGAGTCAGGGATCACAATGCGCAGTTCTTC; cdr3_aa: CSARVRDHNAQFF
v_call: TRBV7-9; d_call: TRBD2; j_call: TRBJ2-7; cdr3_length: 15; clone_size: many; cdr3_nt: TGTGCCAGCAGCGGTCCCGGGACTAGCGCGTACGAGCAGTACTTC; cdr3_aa: CASSGPGTSAYEQYF
v_call: TRBV7-6; d_call: TRBD1; j_call: TRBJ1-2; cdr3_length: 14; clone_size: .; cdr3_nt: TGTGCCAGCAGCTTAGAGCAGGGGGCTTTTGGAAACACCTTC; cdr3_aa: CASSLEQGAFGNTF
v_call: TRBV11-3; d_call: .; j_call: TRBJ2-7; cdr3_length: 14; clone_size: many; cdr3_nt: TGTGCCAGCAGCTCTGAGGGGACCTCATACGAGCAGTACTTC; cdr3_aa: CASSSEGTSYEQYF
v_call: TRBV25-1; d_call: TRBD1; j_call: TRBJ2-7; cdr3_length: 15; clone_size: many; cdr3_nt: TGTGCCAGCAGTCTACGACAGGGAAGCTCCTACGAGCAGTACTTC; cdr3_aa: CASSLRQGSSYEQYF
v_call: TRBV19; d_call: .; j_call: TRBJ2-4; cdr3_length: 15; clone_size: .; cdr3_nt: TGTGCCAGTAGTTCCGGGTCTTTAGCCAAAAACATTCAGTACTTC; cdr3_aa: CASSSGSLAKNIQYF
v_call: TRBV15; d_call: TRBD2; j_call: TRBJ2-5; cdr3_length: 16; clone_size: .; cdr3_nt: TGTGCCACCAGCCCCCATGGGGCTAGCGGGAGGGAGACCCAGTACTTC; cdr3_aa: CATSPHGASGRETQYF
v_call: TRBV7-8; d_call: .; j_call: TRBJ2-3; cdr3_length: 12; clone_size: .; cdr3_nt: TGTGCCAGCATGCCGGGGGACGATACGCAGTATTTT; cdr3_aa: CASMPGDDTQYF
v_call: TRBV7-3; d_call: .; j_call: TRBJ2-1; cdr3_length: 13; clone_size: .; cdr3_nt: TGTGCCAGCAGCTTAGAGGGCAGCTACGAGCAGTTCTTC; cdr3_aa: CASSLEGSYEQFF
v_call: TRBV27; d_call: TRBD1; j_call: TRBJ2-7; cdr3_length: 16; clone_size: .; cdr3_nt: TGTGCCAGCAGGGACCCGGGACAGGGGGTTTCGGGCGAGCAGTACTTC; cdr3_aa: CASRDPGQGVSGEQYF